This TCR beta chain was sequenced during a study of identical twins. TCRdb reprocessed the 5' RACE reads via MiXCR and lists one record per CDR3 protein. The sample comprises around 1.7 million distinct CDR3 sequences, roughly a third of which are singletons, and about 0.27% rests with the top ten. With no exceptions, donors were healthy Caucasians. V lost 1 base, J lost 2 bases, and 14 bases lay in between. Germline loops: CDR1 SGHRS, CDR2 YFSETQ. The CDR3 is 16 amino acids. The V call is TRBV5-1, the J call TRBJ2-3, with D unresolved. The source is a newborn girl in good health. Sequencing was carried out using cord blood. CDR3 coding DNA: TGCGCCAGCAGCTTGCCAGGTGTGTCTCTCACAGATACGCAGTATTTT. It translates to CASSLPGVSLTDTQYF.